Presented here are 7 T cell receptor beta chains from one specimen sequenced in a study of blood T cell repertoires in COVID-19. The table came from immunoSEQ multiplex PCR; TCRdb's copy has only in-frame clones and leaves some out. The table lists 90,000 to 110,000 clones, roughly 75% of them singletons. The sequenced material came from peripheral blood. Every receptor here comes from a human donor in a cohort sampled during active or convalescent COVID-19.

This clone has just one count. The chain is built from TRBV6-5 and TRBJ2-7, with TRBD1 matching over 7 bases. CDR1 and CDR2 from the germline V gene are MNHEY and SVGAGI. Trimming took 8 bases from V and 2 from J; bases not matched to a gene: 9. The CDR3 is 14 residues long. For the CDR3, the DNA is TGTGCCAGCTCAACCGGGGACAGAACCTACGAGCAGTACTTC. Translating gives CASSTGDRTYEQYF.

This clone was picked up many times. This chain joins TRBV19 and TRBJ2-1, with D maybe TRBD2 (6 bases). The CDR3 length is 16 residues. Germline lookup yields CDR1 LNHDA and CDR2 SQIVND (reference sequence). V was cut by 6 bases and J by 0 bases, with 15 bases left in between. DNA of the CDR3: TGTGCCAGTAGCTTAGCGGCATTAAGCTCCTACAATGAGCAGTTCTTC. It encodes CASSLAALSSYNEQFF.

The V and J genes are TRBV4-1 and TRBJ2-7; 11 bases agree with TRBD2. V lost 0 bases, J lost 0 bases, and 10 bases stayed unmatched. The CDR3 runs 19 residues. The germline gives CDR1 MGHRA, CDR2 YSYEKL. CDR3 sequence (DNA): TGCGCCAGCAGCCAAGATGAAGCTAGCGGGAGGTCCGTCTCCTACGAGCAGTACTTC. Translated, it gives CASSQDEASGRSVSYEQYF.

CDR3 bases: TGTGCCTCCCAGGGGGGAGATAATCAGCCCCAGCATTTT. Its protein product is CASQGGDNQPQHF. V usage is TRBV2 and J usage is TRBJ1-5, with TRBD1 matching 7 bases. V lost 11 bases and J lost 4; bases outside the gene matches: 8. CDR3 length: 13 residues. Germline CDR1 SNHLY, CDR2 FYNNEI.

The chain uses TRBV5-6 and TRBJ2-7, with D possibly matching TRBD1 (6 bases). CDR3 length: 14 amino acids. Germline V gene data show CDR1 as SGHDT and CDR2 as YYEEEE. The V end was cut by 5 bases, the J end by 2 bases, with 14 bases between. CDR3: CASSFTGTPYEQYF. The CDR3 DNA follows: TGTGCCAGCAGTTTCACAGGGACCCCCTACGAGCAGTACTTC.

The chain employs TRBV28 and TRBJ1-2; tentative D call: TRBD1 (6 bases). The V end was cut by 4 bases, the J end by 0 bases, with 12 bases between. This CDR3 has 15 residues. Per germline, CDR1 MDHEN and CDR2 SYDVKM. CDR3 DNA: TGTGCCAGCAGTTCTACAGGGAACACTAACTATGGCTACACCTTC. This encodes CASSSTGNTNYGYTF.

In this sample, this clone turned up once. The CDR3 loop is CASSQDSRTAYGYTF. CDR3 nucleotide sequence: TGCGCCAGCAGCCAAGATAGTAGGACAGCTTATGGCTACACCTTC. The chain uses TRBV4-3 and TRBJ1-2; D is possibly TRBD1 (6 bases). With 0 bases removed from V and 5 bases from J, the gap between germline ends came to 13 bases. Germline V gene data show CDR1 as LGHNA and CDR2 as YSLEER. CDR3 length: 15 amino acids.